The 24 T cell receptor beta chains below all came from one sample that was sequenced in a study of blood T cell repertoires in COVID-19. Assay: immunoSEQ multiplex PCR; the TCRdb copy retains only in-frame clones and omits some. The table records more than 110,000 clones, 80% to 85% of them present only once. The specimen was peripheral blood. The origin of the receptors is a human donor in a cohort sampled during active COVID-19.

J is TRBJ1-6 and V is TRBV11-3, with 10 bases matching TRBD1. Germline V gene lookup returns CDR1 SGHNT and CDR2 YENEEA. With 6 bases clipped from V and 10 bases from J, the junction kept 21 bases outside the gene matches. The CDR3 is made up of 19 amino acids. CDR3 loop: CASSSTITGTGAYGSPLHF. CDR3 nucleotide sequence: TGTGCCAGCAGTTCCACCATCACCGGGACAGGGGCCTATGGGTCACCCCTCCACTTT.

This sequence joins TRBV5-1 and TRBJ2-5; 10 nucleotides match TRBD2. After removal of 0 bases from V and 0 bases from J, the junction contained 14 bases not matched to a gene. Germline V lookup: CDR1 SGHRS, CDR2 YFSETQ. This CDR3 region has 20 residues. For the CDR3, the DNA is TGCGCCAGCAGCTTGGGTACGGGCCTCGCTAGCGGGGGATACCAAGAGACCCAGTACTTC. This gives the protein CASSLGTGLASGGYQETQYF.

CDR3 in amino acids: CASSYSGTGLNQPQHF. The DNA of the CDR3 is TGTGCCAGCAGTTACTCAGGGACAGGTCTAAATCAGCCCCAGCATTTT. The chain employs TRBV6-5 and TRBJ1-5; 8 nucleotides align to TRBD1. The CDR3 spans 16 residues. V shed 0 bases, J shed 4 bases, and the junction held 5 bases outside the gene matches. Germline CDR1 is MNHEY and CDR2 is SVGAGI.

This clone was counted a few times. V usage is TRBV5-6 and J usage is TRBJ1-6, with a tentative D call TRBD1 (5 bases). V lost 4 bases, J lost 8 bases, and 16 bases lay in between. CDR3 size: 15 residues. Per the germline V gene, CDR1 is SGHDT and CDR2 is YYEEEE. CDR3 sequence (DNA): TGTGCCAGCAGCCTACCGGGGGTCGGTTATTCACCCCTCCACTTT. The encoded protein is CASSLPGVGYSPLHF. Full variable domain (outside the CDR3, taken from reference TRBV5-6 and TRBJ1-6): DAGVTQSPTHLIKTRGQQVTLRCSPKSGHDTVSWYQQALGQGPQFIFQYYEEEERQRGNFPDRFSGHQFPNYSSELNVNALLLGDSALYLCASSLPGVGYSPLHFGNGTRLTVT.

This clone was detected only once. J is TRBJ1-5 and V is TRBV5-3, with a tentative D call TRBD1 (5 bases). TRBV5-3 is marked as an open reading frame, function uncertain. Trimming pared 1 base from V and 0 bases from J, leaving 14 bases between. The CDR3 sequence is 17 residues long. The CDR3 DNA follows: TGTGCCAGAAGCTTGACGGGGGGATTGCGTAGCAATCAGCCCCAGCATTTT. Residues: CARSLTGGLRSNQPQHF.

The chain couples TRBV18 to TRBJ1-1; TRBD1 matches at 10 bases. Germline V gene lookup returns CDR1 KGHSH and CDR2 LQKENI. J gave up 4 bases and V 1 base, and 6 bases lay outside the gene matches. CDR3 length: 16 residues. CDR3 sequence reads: CASSPREGQGGTEAFF. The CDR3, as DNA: TGTGCCAGCTCACCACGGGAAGGACAGGGGGGCACTGAAGCTTTCTTT. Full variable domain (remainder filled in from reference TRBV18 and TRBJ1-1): NAGVMQNPRHLVRRRGQEARLRCSPMKGHSHVYWYRQLPEEGLKFMVYLQKENIIDESGMPKERFSAEFPKEGPSILRIQQVVRGDSAAYFCASSPREGQGGTEAFFGQGTRLTVV.

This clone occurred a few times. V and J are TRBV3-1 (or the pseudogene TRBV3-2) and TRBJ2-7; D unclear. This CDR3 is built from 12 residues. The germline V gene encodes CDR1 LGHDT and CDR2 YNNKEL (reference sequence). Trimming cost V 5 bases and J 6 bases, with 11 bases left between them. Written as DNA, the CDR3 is TGTGCCAGCAGCTTGTCCTCCAGCGAGCAGTACTTC. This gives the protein CASSLSSSEQYF.

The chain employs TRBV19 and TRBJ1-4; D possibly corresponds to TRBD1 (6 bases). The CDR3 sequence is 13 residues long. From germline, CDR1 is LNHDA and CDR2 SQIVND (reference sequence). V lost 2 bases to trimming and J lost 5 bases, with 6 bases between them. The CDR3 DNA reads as TGTGCCAGTAGTATACAGGGGAATGAAAAACTGTTTTTT. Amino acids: CASSIQGNEKLFF.

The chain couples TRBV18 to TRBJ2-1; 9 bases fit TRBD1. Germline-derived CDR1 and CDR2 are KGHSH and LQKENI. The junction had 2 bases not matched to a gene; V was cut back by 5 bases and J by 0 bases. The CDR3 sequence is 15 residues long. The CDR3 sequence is CASSVDRGSYNEQFF. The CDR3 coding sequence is TGTGCCAGCTCAGTGGACAGGGGCTCCTACAATGAGCAGTTCTTC. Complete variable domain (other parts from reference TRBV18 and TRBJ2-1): NAGVMQNPRHLVRRRGQEARLRCSPMKGHSHVYWYRQLPEEGLKFMVYLQKENIIDESGMPKERFSAEFPKEGPSILRIQQVVRGDSAAYFCASSVDRGSYNEQFFGPGTRLTVL.

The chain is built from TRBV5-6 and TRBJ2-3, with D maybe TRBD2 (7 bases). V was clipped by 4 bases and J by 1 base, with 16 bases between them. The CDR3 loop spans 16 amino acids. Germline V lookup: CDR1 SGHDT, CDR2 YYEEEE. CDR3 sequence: CASSPPGGRRTDTQYF. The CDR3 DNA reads TGTGCCAGCAGCCCCCCCGGGGGGCGACGCACAGATACGCAGTATTTT.

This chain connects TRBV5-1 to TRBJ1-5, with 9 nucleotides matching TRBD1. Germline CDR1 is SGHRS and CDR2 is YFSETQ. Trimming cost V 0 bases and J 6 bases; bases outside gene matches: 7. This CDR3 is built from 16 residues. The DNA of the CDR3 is TGCGCCAGCAGCTTGGACCCGGGACAGGGAGTTCAGCCCCAGCATTTT. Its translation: CASSLDPGQGVQPQHF.

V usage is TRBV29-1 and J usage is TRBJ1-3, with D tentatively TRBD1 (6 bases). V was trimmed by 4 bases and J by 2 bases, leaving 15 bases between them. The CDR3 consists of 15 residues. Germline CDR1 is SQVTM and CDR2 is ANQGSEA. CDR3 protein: CSVGDTPYPGNTIYF. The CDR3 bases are TGCAGCGTTGGGGACACCCCTTACCCTGGAAACACCATATATTTT.

In nucleotides, the CDR3 is TGTGCCAGCAGCCTTGACGGAGCCAATCAGCCCCAGCATTTT. Its translation is CASSLDGANQPQHF. This rearrangement joins TRBV28 to TRBJ1-5, with D unclear. The V end was cut by 6 bases, the J end by 3 bases, with 12 bases between. There are 14 residues in the CDR3. Germline loops: CDR1 MDHEN, CDR2 SYDVKM.

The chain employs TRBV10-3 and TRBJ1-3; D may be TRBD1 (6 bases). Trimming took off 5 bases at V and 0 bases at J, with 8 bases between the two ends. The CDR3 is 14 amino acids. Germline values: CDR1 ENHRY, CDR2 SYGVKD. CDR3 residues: CAISTGNSGNTIYF. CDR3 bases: TGTGCCATCAGTACAGGGAACTCTGGAAACACCATATATTTT.

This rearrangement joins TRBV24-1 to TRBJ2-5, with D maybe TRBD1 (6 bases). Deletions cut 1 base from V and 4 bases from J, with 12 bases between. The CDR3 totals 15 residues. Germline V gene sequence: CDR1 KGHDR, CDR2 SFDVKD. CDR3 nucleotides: TGTGCCACCAGTGATTTTAGGGGGAGTGGAGAGACCCAGTACTTC. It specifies CATSDFRGSGETQYF.

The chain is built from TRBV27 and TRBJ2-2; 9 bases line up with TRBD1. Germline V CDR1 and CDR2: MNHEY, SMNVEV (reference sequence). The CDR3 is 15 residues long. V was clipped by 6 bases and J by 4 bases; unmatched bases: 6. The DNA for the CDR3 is TGTGCCAGCAGCTCCGGGACAGGGTCCACCGGGGAGCTGTTTTTT. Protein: CASSSGTGSTGELFF.

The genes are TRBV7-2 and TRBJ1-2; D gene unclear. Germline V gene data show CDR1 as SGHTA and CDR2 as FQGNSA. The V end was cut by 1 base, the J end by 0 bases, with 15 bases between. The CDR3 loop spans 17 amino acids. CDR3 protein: CASSLVRRPYSNYGYTF. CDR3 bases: TGTGCCAGCAGCTTAGTCCGGAGACCGTATTCTAACTATGGCTACACCTTC.

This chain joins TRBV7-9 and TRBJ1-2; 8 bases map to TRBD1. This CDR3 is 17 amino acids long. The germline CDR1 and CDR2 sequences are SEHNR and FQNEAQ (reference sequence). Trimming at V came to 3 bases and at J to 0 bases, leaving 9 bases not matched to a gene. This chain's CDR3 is CASSLGTGNLANYGYTF. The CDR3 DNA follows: TGTGCCAGCAGCTTGGGGACAGGTAACCTGGCTAACTATGGCTACACCTTC.

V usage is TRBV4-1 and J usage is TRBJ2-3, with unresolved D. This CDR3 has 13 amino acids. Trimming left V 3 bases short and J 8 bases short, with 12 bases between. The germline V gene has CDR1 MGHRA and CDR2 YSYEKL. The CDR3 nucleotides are TGCGCCAGCAGCCACCTAGACCCCCCTACGCAGTATTTT. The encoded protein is CASSHLDPPTQYF.

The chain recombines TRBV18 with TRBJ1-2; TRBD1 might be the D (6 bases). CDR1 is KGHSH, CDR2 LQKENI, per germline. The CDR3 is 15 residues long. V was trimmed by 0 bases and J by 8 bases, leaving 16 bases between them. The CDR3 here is CASSPPGALRDGYTF. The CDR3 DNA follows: TGTGCCAGCTCACCACCGGGGGCCCTTAGAGACGGCTACACCTTC.

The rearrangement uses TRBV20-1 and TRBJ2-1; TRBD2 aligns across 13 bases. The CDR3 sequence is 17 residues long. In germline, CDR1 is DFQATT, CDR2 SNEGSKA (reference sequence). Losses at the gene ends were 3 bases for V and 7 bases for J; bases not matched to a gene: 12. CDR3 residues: CSASEEVGLAGYNEQFF. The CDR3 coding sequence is TGCAGTGCTAGTGAAGAGGTGGGACTAGCGGGGTATAATGAGCAGTTCTTC.

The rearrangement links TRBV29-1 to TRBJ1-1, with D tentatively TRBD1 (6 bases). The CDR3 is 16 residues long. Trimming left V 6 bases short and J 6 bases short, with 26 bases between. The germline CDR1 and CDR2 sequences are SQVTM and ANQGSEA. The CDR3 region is CSVKLETGPLVAEAFF. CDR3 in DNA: TGCAGCGTAAAACTGGAGACAGGTCCGCTCGTAGCTGAAGCTTTCTTT.

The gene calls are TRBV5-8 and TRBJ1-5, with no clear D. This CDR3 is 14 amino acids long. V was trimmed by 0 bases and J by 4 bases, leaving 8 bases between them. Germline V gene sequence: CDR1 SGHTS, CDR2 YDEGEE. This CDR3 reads CASSLEAGNQPQHF. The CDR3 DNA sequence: TGTGCCAGCAGCTTGGAGGCAGGTAATCAGCCCCAGCATTTT.

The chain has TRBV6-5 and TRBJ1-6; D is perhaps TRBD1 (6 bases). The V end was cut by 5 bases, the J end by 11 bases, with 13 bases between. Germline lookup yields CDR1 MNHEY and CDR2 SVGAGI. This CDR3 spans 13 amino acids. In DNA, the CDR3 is TGTGCCAGCAGTACAGGGTTAGGGGCACCCCTCCACTTT. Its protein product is CASSTGLGAPLHF.